The 5 T cell receptor beta chains presented below share a single source sample, sequenced in a study of blood T cells in healthy people across ages. A sample-barcoded 5' primer and a J-beta primer mix were used in a second PCR of about 6 to 12 cycles. A single record per CDR3 protein comes from TCRdb applying MiXCR to the 5' RACE reads. The sample holds 1,800,000 or so distinct CDR3 sequences, about 39% seen once. Sequenced material: blood. These TCRs come from a human donor in good health.

This clonotype was seen only a few times. This rearrangement joins TRBV20-1 to TRBJ2-5, with 8 bases matching TRBD2. After removal of 4 bases from V and 5 bases from J, the junction contained 6 bases not matched to a gene. This CDR3 is 13 amino acids long. Germline loops: CDR1 DFQATT, CDR2 SNEGSKA (reference sequence). CDR3 sequence reads: CSAIPSGGETQYF. CDR3 in DNA: TGCAGTGCTATCCCATCGGGAGGGGAGACCCAGTACTTC.

The chain uses TRBV9 and TRBJ2-3, with D possibly being TRBD2 (6 bases). From germline, CDR1 is SGDLS and CDR2 YYNGEE. Between the trimmed V and J ends, which lost 2 bases and 4 bases, there was a span of 11 bases. This CDR3 has 14 amino acids. CDR3 loop: CASSVAGLADTQYF. The CDR3 DNA is TGTGCCAGCAGCGTTGCGGGGTTGGCAGATACGCAGTATTTT.

The chain recombines TRBV7-2 with TRBJ2-5; maybe TRBD1 (6 bases). V lost 4 bases and J lost 6, with 24 bases in between. The CDR3 spans 17 residues. CDR1 and CDR2 from the germline V gene are SGHTA and FQGNSA. The CDR3 here is CASSSHPRQGTGKTQYF. The CDR3 region has the DNA TGTGCCAGCAGCTCCCACCCCCGGCAGGGGACCGGGAAGACCCAGTACTTC.

This clonotype has ten or more counts. The chain couples TRBV12-3 or TRBV12-4 to TRBJ1-2; the D gene is possibly TRBD1 (5 bases). The CDR3 totals 11 residues. Trimming stripped 6 bases from V and 8 bases from J, with 10 bases between. The CDR3 sequence: CASSRGGGYTF. In DNA, the CDR3 is TGTGCCAGCAGCCGGGGCGGGGGCTACACCTTC.

This clonotype was seen a few times. The chain is built from TRBV28 and TRBJ2-1, with TRBD2 matching 8 bases. The ends lost 4 bases at V and 1 base at J; junction bases unmatched: 9. Germline CDR1 is MDHEN and CDR2 is SYDVKM. The length of the CDR3 is 17 residues. In DNA form, the CDR3 reads TGTGCCAGCAGTTCCCCCGGACTAGCCAATTCCTACAATGAGCAGTTCTTC. Protein sequence: CASSSPGLANSYNEQFF.